This T cell receptor beta chain came from a study of cytomegalovirus exposure and HLA in healthy donors listed by TCRdb under 2017. Regarding the research as a whole: According to an earlier analysis of 587 of the donors, about 179 million T cells yielded roughly 110 million unique TCR beta sequences and 276 Gb of sequence data. Genome-wide SNP genotypes for about three fifths of the 666 donors were used in a later genetic analysis, which treated that subset as a discovery cohort. Every repertoire in the discovery cohort had been generated on one and the same sequencing platform. Of the 398 genotyped donors, roughly 76% were placed in the genetic ancestry cluster associated with self-reported Caucasian donors. Rather than drawing on any new phenotypic data, the later analysis identified candidate immune exposures from TCR beta sequences and the way those sequences occurred across donors. An earlier analysis of some 600 of the donors applied high-throughput TCR beta sequencing to assess whether each TCR beta V gene segment acted as functional or pseudogenic. The aim of the study was to test whether cataloging public T cell receptors could identify signatures of past pathogen exposure. High-throughput TCR immunosequencing, statistical association of individual TCRs with disease status, and machine learning were combined to predict cytomegalovirus infection status. Donor age, sex, ethnicity and CMV serostatus were compiled alongside the repertoire data. An early release that covered some 640 HLA-typed donors contained approximately 300 gigabases of sequencing data and tens of millions of unique TCR sequences. To study patterns of TCR occurrence, a later analysis re-analyzed previously published TCR beta repertoires from just over 650 donors and added high-resolution HLA genotyping. Because of strong linkage in the cohort, roughly five DR-DQ haplotypes were treated as single units for association and clustering. The study profiled the T cell repertoires of hundreds of subjects by immunosequencing and related them to cytomegalovirus serostatus. On average, over 200,000 unique TCR beta nucleotide sequences were sequenced per donor among a few hundred genotyped donors of the cohort, with 15% to 20% of those sequences being non-productive. Typing coverage varied by locus: about 620-640 donors for A, B, C, DRB1 and DQB1; roughly 520 for DQA1; around 570 for DPA1; about 450 for DPB1. In addition to the first cohort of 650 to 800 subjects, a separate validation cohort of approximately 130 different subjects was used. Both class I and class II loci were covered by HLA typing, at four-digit resolution. Results and caveats for the whole study, not just this receptor: Roughly uniform sequencing depth across donors was assumed in presence/absence analyses, although this assumption may not hold. In an earlier analysis of approximately 590 of the donors, most TCR beta V segments were observed in productive rearrangements about 87% or about 30% of the time, broadly matching IMGT annotations. For the cohort, immune exposure information was limited to CMV serostatus. The sequencing pipeline was judged likely to have produced a cluster of highly shared sequence variants as a technical artifact. An association between a missense DCLRE1C variant and V-gene and J-gene trimming of TCR beta chains was found in a later genetic analysis and replicated in an independent cohort. Compared with the roughly 670-donor mean, donors in an Asian-associated ancestry cluster had fewer N-insertions in productive TCRs, according to a later genetic analysis. According to a later analysis, most CMV-associated TCR beta chains appeared to be HLA-restricted, and the HLA associations seemed to be driven largely by CMV exposure. Cytomegalovirus status was reported to be diagnosed by the classifier with high specificity and sensitivity in both the original and validation cohorts. A further reported finding was that TCR beta sequences accurately predicted the HLA-A and HLA-B alleles for most subjects in the first cohort. In a later analysis, TCR association rates were found to vary across HLA loci, with the most associated TCRs seen for DRB1 alleles and the fewest for HLA-C alleles. A few of the identified cytomegalovirus-associated TCR beta chains were confirmed in vitro to be specific for cytomegalovirus antigens. The study gave a list of 150 to 200 TCR beta chains associated with cytomegalovirus. Linkage disequilibrium might explain the correlated functional status among segregating V segments, but an unknown experimental factor could not be excluded. Because counts were too low, roughly 17 rarely observed V segments, including chromosome 9 orphons, were left out of the earlier analysis of about 620 of the donors. Several of the top co-occurrence clusters appeared to be linked to parvovirus B19, influenza, CMV and Epstein-Barr virus, according to a later analysis. At a false discovery rate of 0.05, a later analysis linked fewer than 20,000 TCR beta sequences to specific HLA alleles. In this cohort, only TCR beta chains were sequenced, and detectable features were limited by the absence of alpha or paired-chain data. The authors suggested that the approach could potentially be extended to other disease states and immunological phenotypes. When HLA alleles, especially DR and DQ, strongly co-occurred, TCR associations were difficult to assign to individual alleles. Compared with equally common non-associated chains, HLA-associated TCR beta chains in a later analysis were more clonally expanded and had lower generation probabilities. Most TCR sequences were seen in very few donors, while some public TCRs were found in many individuals. HLA typing was unavailable for some donors at each locus, so association tests used only the typed subset.

Details on this clone: The clone's antigen remains unknown. Within one base of it there is no much larger clone, and no base qualities were kept.

The cohort was made up of approximately 670 healthy bone marrow donors. At the time of sampling, all cohort members were nominally healthy, though unrecorded immune exposures were likely present. The donor tested CMV seronegative, placing the donor among the approximately 360 seronegative members of the cohort. Each donor provided a peripheral blood sample, and peripheral blood mononuclear cells were used for TCR beta sequencing. Genomic DNA extraction from the blood cell samples was performed with the Qiagen DNeasy Blood Extraction Kit. Libraries were built with the immunoSEQ multiplex PCR assay. For the multiplex PCR, a mixture combining 60 forward primers for TCR Vbeta segments and 13 reverse primers for TCR Jbeta segments was used. The CDR3 region of rearranged TCR beta genes was amplified from genomic DNA by a multiplex PCR assay. The Illumina HiSeq System was used to sequence the amplified TCR beta libraries as 87-base-pair reads. The authors' analysis ran thus. A later analysis tallied 70 million to 100 million unique TCR beta chains across the 550 to 850 repertoires, and approximately 9.9 million of those chains were shared by two or more donors. To remove PCR and sequencing errors, raw reads were error-corrected and collapsed into unique sequences using a nearest-neighbor algorithm that merged closely related sequences. CDR3 sequences were aligned to IMGT reference sequences to assign V, D and J gene segments. For a sequence to be retained, at least a six-nucleotide match to both a V gene segment and a J gene segment was required. Rearrangements were called productive when the CDR3 lacked stop codons and stayed in frame with V and J; all others were non-productive. CDR3 was defined according to IMGT convention as the region running from the second conserved V-encoded cysteine to the conserved J-encoded phenylalanine. Sequences without an unambiguous match to a single V gene segment were excluded from the earlier analysis of 450 to 650 of the donors. An earlier analysis of approximately 590 of the donors classified V segments as functional when productive rearrangements were above 56.7% and as segregating when the standard deviation between donors was above 5%. A statistical classification framework was built to diagnose cytomegalovirus status from the catalog of TCR beta chain sequences. In a later analysis, V and J genes were assigned by comparing TCR nucleotide sequences against IMGT/GENE-DB human TR gene sequences. Using the TCRdist pipeline, a later analysis assigned CDR3 sequences along with most-parsimonious VDJ recombination scenarios. A later analysis defined each TCR beta chain by its CDR3 amino acid sequence plus V-gene family, and excluded reads lacking a unique V-gene family. In a later analysis, a few hundred highly shared, low-generation-probability nucleotide sequences were removed to address suspected cross-contamination and a sequencing artifact. For each public chain, a later analysis derived a clonal expansion index from normalized ranks of inferred template counts within each repertoire. A later analysis computed generation probabilities with a VDJ recombination model fitted to out-of-frame rearrangements, and checked the results against IGoR. A later analysis scored TCR-TCR, TCR-HLA and TCR-CMV co-occurrence with hypergeometric tests, applying a repertoire-size bias correction to TCR pairs. False discovery rates were estimated in a later analysis by permuting HLA or CMV assignments 20 times. In a later analysis, co-occurring TCRs were grouped using DBSCAN, and TCRdist sequence similarity was added for clustering within HLA-allele-positive subsets. Repertoires with fewer than 30,000 or more than 120,000 public chains, plus five repertoires with anomalous nucleotide sharing, were excluded from co-occurrence clustering. Drawn from immuneACCESS, this table holds only the in-frame rearrangements with V and J called that TCRdb kept. Clones are partly lost; checked studies trace under half to an unresolved V gene and leave the rest unexplained. V and J calls and clone size are copied from that table; D and trimming were computed from the DNA. The sample data list 150,000 to 200,000 clones, and under 85% of these were observed just once. 2.9% of the sample comes from the top ten.

This sequence was found in a male donor in good health and CMV-seronegative. The specimen was PBMCs.

The DNA reads TGTGCCAGCAGGCAAGTTAGCGACACGCAGTATTTT. Its translation reads: CASRQVSDTQYF. The chain is made from TRBV6-5 and TRBJ2-3; a tentative D call is TRBD2 (5 bases match). The CDR3 contains 12 residues, cysteine and phenylalanine counted. The entry retains the CDR3 DNA only, 36 bases that are in frame from base 1. The germline V gene provides CDR1 MNHEY and CDR2 SVGAGI. V is clipped by 6 bases and J by 9 bases, and the sequence between their germline boundaries is 13 bases long.